This T cell receptor (beta chain) is from a study of identical twins. This clonotype was observed at least ten times. As yet, its antigen is unknown. Study-level results: Invariant cells of the MAIT and iNKT types might have partly distorted the zero-insertion analyses.

V lost 6 bases, J lost 5 bases, and 12 bases stayed unmatched. This CDR3 has 16 amino acids. From germline, CDR1 is MDHEN and CDR2 SYDVKM. A universal primer site came from template switching; cDNA carried unique molecular identifiers. TCRdb re-called the 5' RACE reads through MiXCR, storing one row per CDR3 protein. The sample records 500,000 to 700,000 distinct CDR3 sequences, 7% to 7.5% being singletons. Another study also made use of these data, one on yellow fever vaccine responses in identical twins.

This sequence originates from a woman aged 18-29 years in good health. The sample taken for sequencing was PBMCs. The rearrangement joins TRBV28 to TRBJ2-2, with 7 positions matching TRBD2. The CDR3 reads CASRPRGGGSTGELFF. The CDR3 DNA reads as TGTGCCAGCAGACCCCGCGGCGGGGGATCGACCGGGGAGCTGTTTTTT.